This entry lists 25 T cell receptor beta chains sequenced from one sample in a study of HIV-infected children after antiretroviral therapy interruption. As to treatment: PENTA 11 planned treatment interruption arm or continuous ART arm. Unique molecular identifiers were included in an RNA-based 3' RACE TCR library. MiXCR, run by TCRdb on the 3' RACE reads, gives a single entry per CDR3 protein. Of approximately 15,000 distinct CDR3 sequences listed, 3.4% are singletons. The source material was CD45RO+ CD8+ T cells from PBMCs, pooled from several time points, sampled from a donor given antiretroviral therapy, either interrupted or continuous. Subset of the sample: memory CD8+ CD45RO+ CD45RA- T cells. These receptors all come from a pool of human donors with HIV.

This clonotype was observed at least ten times. The J gene is TRBJ2-3, the V gene TRBV11-3, with 9 bases that match TRBD1. J was trimmed by 2 bases and V by 5 bases; bases with no gene match: 5. The CDR3 has 15 amino acids. The germline CDR1 and CDR2 sequences are SGHNT and YENEEA. CDR3 coding DNA: TGTGCCAGCAGCGATCGGACAGGGGCCACAGATACGCAGTATTTT. It translates to CASSDRTGATDTQYF.

This clonotype was seen at least ten times. The chain employs TRBV9 and TRBJ1-2, with 9 bases aligning to TRBD1. This CDR3 is 18 amino acids long. Germline V lookup: CDR1 SGDLS, CDR2 YYNGEE. V was clipped by 0 bases and J by 0 bases; unmatched bases: 9. As DNA, the CDR3 is TGTGCCAGCAGCGTAGCTACGGGGACAGGGCCAGCTAACTATGGCTACACCTTC. Amino acid sequence: CASSVATGTGPANYGYTF.

This clonotype was seen a few times. V gene TRBV6-4 combines with J gene TRBJ2-3, with D perhaps TRBD1 or TRBD2 (6 bases each). V shed 2 bases and J shed 1 base, with 16 bases lying between them. CDR1 is MRHNA, CDR2 SNTAGT, per germline. This CDR3 is built from 17 residues. The CDR3 reads CASSDESGAPGTDTQYF. The CDR3 DNA reads TGTGCCAGCAGTGACGAATCGGGGGCGCCGGGCACAGATACGCAGTATTTT.

The gene calls are TRBV28 and TRBJ1-1; a weak D match, TRBD1 (5 bases). CDR3 length: 13 residues. Germline CDR1 reads MDHEN; CDR2 reads SYDVKM. Trimming removed 3 bases at V and 5 bases at J, with 10 bases between. The CDR3 region has the DNA TGTGCCAGCAGTTTCGGGGGGAAAACTGAAGCTTTCTTT. It specifies CASSFGGKTEAFF. The entire variable domain, with the rest obtained from reference TRBV28 and TRBJ1-1, is as follows: DVKVTQSSRYLVKRTGEKVFLECVQDMDHENMFWYRQDPGLGLRLIYFSYDVKMKEKGDIPEGYSVSREKKERFSLILESASTNQTSMYLCASSFGGKTEAFFGQGTRLTVV.

This clonotype showed up many times. The rearrangement joins TRBV20-1 to TRBJ2-1, with unresolved D. Germline V gene data show CDR1 as DFQATT and CDR2 as SNEGSKA (reference sequence). Trimming removed 0 bases at V and 7 bases at J, with 13 bases between. The CDR3 consists of 14 residues. The CDR3 DNA reads as TGCAGTGCTAGAGATGGTTCCGATAGGAATGAGCAGTTCTTC. Translating it yields CSARDGSDRNEQFF.

This clonotype was observed at least ten times. V usage is TRBV5-1 and J usage is TRBJ2-7; TRBD2 matches 11 bases. J lost 3 bases, V lost 3 bases, and 11 bases had no gene match. CDR1 is SGHRS, CDR2 YFSETQ, per germline. CDR3 length: 17 residues. Here the CDR3 reads CASSSLRKLAGGYEQYF. As DNA, the CDR3 is TGCGCCAGCAGCTCCCTTCGTAAGCTAGCGGGAGGCTACGAGCAGTACTTC.

This clonotype was counted many times. The rearrangement links TRBV29-1 to TRBJ1-2; tentative D call: TRBD1 (5 bases). Germline CDR1 SQVTM, CDR2 ANQGSEA. V was pared by 3 bases and J by 5 bases, with 10 bases between. This CDR3 contains 12 residues. The CDR3 is CSVDRALYGYTF. Written as DNA, the CDR3 is TGCAGCGTTGACAGGGCACTTTATGGCTACACCTTC.

By sample fraction, this clonotype is medium-sized. This chain connects TRBV5-5 to TRBJ2-1; no firm D call. The CDR3 is 13 amino acids. The V end was cut by 4 bases, the J end by 7 bases, with 12 bases between. Germline assignment: CDR1 SGHKS and CDR2 YYEKEE (reference sequence). The CDR3 protein is CASSGPKLNEQFF. CDR3 nucleotide sequence: TGTGCCAGCAGCGGGCCCAAGTTAAATGAGCAGTTCTTC.

This clonotype has ten or more counts. The chain carries TRBV5-1 and TRBJ1-2; 7 nucleotides align to TRBD1. Trimming cost V 8 bases and J 3 bases; bases outside gene matches: 4. In germline, CDR1 is SGHRS, CDR2 YFSETQ. The CDR3 sequence is 12 residues long. In DNA form, the CDR3 reads TGCGCCAGTACCGGGACAGACTATGGCTACACCTTC. Its protein product is CASTGTDYGYTF.

This clonotype was seen many times. The chain joins TRBV5-1 to TRBJ1-5, with a tentative D call TRBD1 (5 bases). Germline-derived CDR1 and CDR2 are SGHRS and YFSETQ. The V end lost 0 bases, the J end lost 0 bases, and 7 bases lay between the germline ends. The length of the CDR3 is 15 residues. CDR3 sequence: CASSLGGASNQPQHF. CDR3 nucleotide sequence: TGCGCCAGCAGCTTGGGAGGGGCTAGCAATCAGCCCCAGCATTTT.

Ten or more counts support this clonotype. This chain joins TRBV7-9 and TRBJ2-1, with unresolved D. Trimming left V 1 base short and J 15 bases short, with 13 bases between. Germline V CDR1 and CDR2: SEHNR, FQNEAQ (reference sequence). The CDR3 extends over 12 amino acids. This CDR3 reads CASSLGPLVPFF. The CDR3 nucleotides read TGTGCCAGCAGCTTAGGGCCTCTGGTCCCGTTCTTC. Variable domain in full (rest from reference TRBV7-9 and TRBJ2-1): DTGVSQNPRHKITKRGQNVTFRCDPISEHNRLYWYRQTLGQGPEFLTYFQNEAQLEKSRLLSDRFSAERPKGSFSTLEIQRTEQGDSAMYLCASSLGPLVPFFGPGTRLTVL.

This clonotype was seen many times. V and J are TRBV20-1 and TRBJ2-5; TRBD2 agrees at 8 bases. Germline trimming cut 0 bases from V and 5 bases from J; bases unmatched to any gene: 5. The CDR3 totals 14 residues. CDR1 DFQATT and CDR2 SNEGSKA come from the germline V gene (reference sequence). CDR3 bases: TGCAGTGCTAGAGAGCAGCGGGAGTCCGAGACCCAGTACTTC. Its translation: CSAREQRESETQYF.

Ten or more counts support this clonotype. The chain uses TRBV20-1 and TRBJ2-3; TRBD2 might be the D (5 bases). This CDR3 spans 16 amino acids. Germline V gene lookup returns CDR1 DFQATT and CDR2 SNEGSKA (reference sequence). The V end was cut by 3 bases, the J end by 2 bases, with 18 bases between. CDR3 sequence reads: CSARDFIPTDTDTQYF. The CDR3 region has the DNA TGCAGTGCTAGGGACTTCATTCCAACCGACACAGATACGCAGTATTTT.

This clonotype showed up many times. The rearrangement joins TRBV4-2 to TRBJ2-7, with 10 bases fitting TRBD2. Germline CDR1 is LGHNA and CDR2 is YNFKEQ. This CDR3 is 15 amino acids long. The V gene end was trimmed by 0 bases and the J gene end by 5 bases; junction bases not matched to a gene: 4. CDR3 sequence: CASSQEAGGPDEQYF. For the CDR3, the DNA is TGTGCCAGCAGCCAAGAAGCGGGGGGGCCGGACGAGCAGTACTTC.

The table lists this clonotype with many counts. The chain recombines TRBV6-5 with TRBJ2-2; D tentatively reads TRBD1 or TRBD2 (7 bases each). The CDR3 has 16 residues. Germline lookup yields CDR1 MNHEY and CDR2 SVGAGI. With 5 bases removed from V and 7 bases from J, the gap between germline ends came to 20 bases. In DNA, the CDR3 is TGTGCCAGCAGTCCCGACAGGGAGGGGACGGACGGGGAGCTGTTTTTT. It specifies CASSPDREGTDGELFF.

This clonotype was seen ten or more times. The chain employs TRBV11-1 and TRBJ2-7; no clear D. V was shortened by 5 bases and J by 2 bases, with 10 bases between the two germline ends. Germline CDR1 and CDR2: SGHAT and FQDESV (reference sequence). CDR3 length: 13 residues. CDR3 sequence (DNA): TGTGCCAGCAGCGATCGAGTCACCTACGAGCAGTACTTC. Its protein is CASSDRVTYEQYF.

This clonotype occurred many times. The genes are TRBV27 and TRBJ2-1, with D possibly being TRBD1 or TRBD2 (6 bases each). The germline gives CDR1 MNHEY, CDR2 SMNVEV (reference sequence). V dropped 3 bases and J dropped 2 bases, with 11 bases sitting between them. The CDR3 has 15 amino acids. Here the CDR3 reads CASSFWGAPYNEQFF. CDR3 in DNA: TGTGCCAGCAGTTTTTGGGGGGCCCCCTACAATGAGCAGTTCTTC.

Ten or more counts support this clonotype. The chain links TRBV15 to TRBJ2-7, with a possible D match to TRBD2 (7 bases). V was clipped by 5 bases and J by 5 bases, with 22 bases between them. Germline V gene sequence: CDR1 LNHNV, CDR2 YYDKDF (reference sequence). The CDR3 runs 16 residues. CDR3 in DNA: TGTGCCACCAGCGGACTCGGGGGGCGCGGCGCCCACGAGCAGTACTTC. This sequence encodes CATSGLGGRGAHEQYF.

This clonotype turned up a few times. V and J are TRBV5-6 and TRBJ2-7, with 10 bases fitting TRBD1. The CDR3 runs 15 residues. V lost 5 bases to trimming and J lost 2 bases; unmatched junction nucleotides: 7. Looked up from germline, CDR1 is SGHDT and CDR2 is YYEEEE. The chain's CDR3 is CASSPGTGVAYEQYF. The CDR3 coding sequence is TGTGCCAGCAGTCCCGGGACAGGGGTCGCCTACGAGCAGTACTTC.

This clonotype was found many times. The chain recombines TRBV20-1 with TRBJ2-2, with D possibly matching TRBD2 (6 bases). This CDR3 has 15 amino acids. Between the trimmed V and J ends, which lost 5 bases and 6 bases, there was a span of 19 bases. Looked up from germline, CDR1 is DFQATT and CDR2 is SNEGSKA (reference sequence). Written as DNA, the CDR3 is TGCAGTGCTGCCCACACGGGAGAAGAGTCCGGGGAGCTGTTTTTT. It codes for CSAAHTGEESGELFF.

This clonotype was observed many times. The V gene is TRBV28, the J gene TRBJ1-6; a possible D gene is TRBD1 (5 bases). Germline CDR1 MDHEN, CDR2 SYDVKM. V was trimmed by 7 bases and J by 9 bases, leaving 19 bases between them. There are 15 residues in the CDR3. The CDR3 DNA sequence: TGTGCCAGCAACCCCGGGGGATCCATAATTTCACCCCTCCACTTT. It yields the protein CASNPGGSIISPLHF. The variable domain in full, with the rest retrieved from reference TRBV28 and TRBJ1-6, is DVKVTQSSRYLVKRTGEKVFLECVQDMDHENMFWYRQDPGLGLRLIYFSYDVKMKEKGDIPEGYSVSREKKERFSLILESASTNQTSMYLCASNPGGSIISPLHFGNGTRLTVT.

J is TRBJ2-3 and V is TRBV13; 7 bases are shared with TRBD1. V dropped 5 bases and J dropped 2; count of bases not matched to a gene: 10. The CDR3 has 16 residues. Germline V gives CDR1 PRHDT, CDR2 FYEKMQ (reference sequence). The CDR3 DNA is TGTGCCAGCAGCCTGGACAGGCGATGGCTCACAGATACGCAGTATTTT. Translated: CASSLDRRWLTDTQYF.

There are many counts of this clonotype. CDR3 nucleotides: TGTGCCAGCAGCTTGGGGACAGGGATACCTAACTATGGCTACACCTTC. It encodes CASSLGTGIPNYGYTF. V and J are TRBV5-6 and TRBJ1-2, with 8 bases fitting TRBD1. The germline V gene encodes CDR1 SGHDT and CDR2 YYEEEE. The CDR3 runs 16 residues. V shed 0 bases, J shed 0 bases, and the junction held 4 bases outside the gene matches. Drawing the rest from reference TRBV5-6 and TRBJ1-2, the complete variable domain is DAGVTQSPTHLIKTRGQQVTLRCSPKSGHDTVSWYQQALGQGPQFIFQYYEEEERQRGNFPDRFSGHQFPNYSSELNVNALLLGDSALYLCASSLGTGIPNYGYTFGSGTRLTVV.

In this sample, this clonotype turned up many times. The V and J genes are TRBV30 and TRBJ2-7, with a possible D match to TRBD2 (5 bases). Germline V gene data show CDR1 as GTSNPN and CDR2 as SVGIG (reference sequence). The CDR3 is 13 amino acids. V lost 0 bases and J lost 3, with 9 bases in between. The CDR3 region has the DNA TGTGCCTGGAGTGTTCCCGGACTCTACGAGCAGTACTTC. Its translation is CAWSVPGLYEQYF.

By sample fraction, this clonotype is medium-sized. The chain couples TRBV10-3 to TRBJ2-7, with a possible D match to TRBD1 (7 bases). The CDR3 runs to 15 residues. Trimming shortened V by 2 bases and J by 3 bases, and 14 bases separated the two germline ends. Germline V gene lookup returns CDR1 ENHRY and CDR2 SYGVKD. CDR3 nucleotides: TGTGCCATCAGTGAGGCGTCAGGGGGAGGCTACGAGCAGTACTTC. Its translation is CAISEASGGGYEQYF.